Following are 13 T cell receptor beta chains from one sample sequenced in a study of blood T cell repertoires in COVID-19. Method: immunoSEQ multiplex PCR; TCRdb's copy keeps in-frame clones and lacks some. The sample records around 300,000 clones, 86% being singletons. The sample comprised peripheral blood. These receptors were taken from a woman aged 25 to 45 with active or convalescent COVID-19.

The chain is built from TRBV7-2 and TRBJ2-4, with TRBD1 matching 7 bases. J gave up 3 bases and V 5 bases, and 7 bases lay outside the gene matches. This CDR3 has 15 residues. Germline CDR1 and CDR2: SGHTA and FQGNSA. For the CDR3, the DNA is TGTGCCAGCAGCACGACAGGGAGAGACAAAAACATTCAGTACTTC. It codes for CASSTTGRDKNIQYF.

The chain uses TRBV9 and TRBJ1-4, with 9 nucleotides matching TRBD1. The trim removed 2 bases at V and 7 bases at J, leaving 9 bases unmatched. The CDR3 has 16 amino acids. Germline V CDR1 and CDR2: SGDLS, YYNGEE. The CDR3 spells CASSVVPTGGSEKLFF. CDR3 in DNA: TGTGCCAGCAGCGTTGTACCTACAGGGGGCAGTGAAAAACTGTTTTTT. The full variable domain, with the rest looked up from reference TRBV9 and TRBJ1-4, is DSGVTQTPKHLITATGQRVTLRCSPRSGDLSVYWYQQSLDQGLQFLIQYYNGEERAKGNILERFSAQQFPDLHSELNLSSLELGDSALYFCASSVVPTGGSEKLFFGSGTQLSVL.

This rearrangement joins TRBV2 to TRBJ1-2; D not certain. The CDR3 is 13 amino acids. Trimming shortened V by 1 base and J by 4 bases, and 7 bases separated the two germline ends. CDR1 is SNHLY, CDR2 FYNNEI, per germline. As DNA, the CDR3 is TGTGCCAGCAGTGAAGGCGGAGCCTATGGCTACACCTTC. Protein sequence: CASSEGGAYGYTF.

The CDR3 reads CATSREPAGMGNEQFF. The DNA for the CDR3 is TGTGCCACCAGCAGAGAACCGGCAGGGATGGGAAATGAGCAGTTCTTC. The chain combines TRBV15 with TRBJ2-1, with D possibly TRBD1 on 5 matching bases. CDR3 length equals 16 residues. Germline V gene data show CDR1 as LNHNV and CDR2 as YYDKDF (reference sequence). V dropped 0 bases and J dropped 7 bases, with 16 bases sitting between them.

The rearrangement joins TRBV10-3 to TRBJ2-2; D may be TRBD2 (6 bases). The germline V gene encodes CDR1 ENHRY and CDR2 SYGVKD. V lost 6 bases to trimming and J lost 5 bases, with 10 bases between them. The CDR3 spans 13 residues. CDR3 sequence reads: CAISGGITGELFF. The CDR3 DNA is TGTGCCATCAGCGGGGGTATTACCGGGGAGCTGTTTTTT.

V usage is TRBV6-5 and J usage is TRBJ2-2, with D hard to call. The CDR3 is 14 amino acids. V was shortened by 4 bases and J by 4 bases, with 10 bases between the two germline ends. Germline V gives CDR1 MNHEY, CDR2 SVGAGI. The CDR3 spells CASSSGSATGELFF. For the CDR3, the DNA is TGTGCCAGCAGTTCCGGGTCCGCCACCGGGGAGCTGTTTTTT.

The chain joins TRBV27 to TRBJ2-7, with 9 bases that match TRBD1. This CDR3 spans 15 amino acids. V dropped 6 bases and J dropped 2; count of bases not matched to a gene: 8. Germline loops: CDR1 MNHEY, CDR2 SMNVEV (reference sequence). Here the CDR3 reads CASRRPGQGTYEQYF. The CDR3 DNA reads as TGTGCCAGCAGACGTCCGGGACAGGGAACCTACGAGCAGTACTTC.

The chain uses TRBV6-5 and TRBJ1-6; TRBD1 aligns across 7 bases. J was trimmed by 7 bases and V by 10 bases; bases with no gene match: 7. Germline CDR1 reads MNHEY; CDR2 reads SVGAGI. The CDR3 sequence is 13 residues long. The CDR3 region has the DNA TGTGCCACCCAGGGGGAGAAAAATTCACCCCTCCACTTT. Protein: CATQGEKNSPLHF.

V gene TRBV11-3 combines with J gene TRBJ2-3; a possible D gene is TRBD2 (5 bases). Per germline, CDR1 SGHNT and CDR2 YENEEA. This CDR3 is built from 14 residues. V lost 3 bases, J lost 2 bases, and 9 bases lay in between. The CDR3, as DNA: TGTGCCAGCAGCTTTTCGGGAAACACAGATACGCAGTATTTT. It is translated as CASSFSGNTDTQYF.

This chain joins TRBV14 and TRBJ1-2; D is perhaps TRBD1 (5 bases). CDR1 SGHDN and CDR2 FVKESK come from the germline V gene. The length of the CDR3 is 16 residues. Trimming removed 4 bases from V and 4 bases from J, with 19 bases in between. Here the CDR3 reads CASSLGQAVGGYGYTF. The CDR3 DNA reads as TGTGCCAGCAGCCTGGGGCAAGCAGTGGGCGGCTATGGCTACACCTTC.

The V and J genes are TRBV10-3 and TRBJ2-2; D call uncertain. Germline V lookup: CDR1 ENHRY, CDR2 SYGVKD. The CDR3 consists of 12 residues. V was trimmed by 2 bases and J by 6 bases, leaving 4 bases between them. The CDR3: CAISEASGELFF. The DNA of the CDR3 is TGTGCCATCAGTGAGGCGTCCGGGGAGCTGTTTTTT.

The chain uses TRBV10-3 and TRBJ1-1; 8 positions match TRBD1. The V gene's germline CDR1 is ENHRY and CDR2 SYGVKD. The V and J ends lost 7 bases and 4 bases, in that order; junction bases with no gene match: 5. The length of the CDR3 is 13 residues. The CDR3: CAITGDRSTEAFF. The CDR3 coding sequence is TGTGCCATCACGGGGGACAGGAGCACTGAAGCTTTCTTT.

The chain carries TRBV19 and TRBJ2-7; D not resolved. The CDR3 is 11 residues long. V was clipped by 9 bases and J by 6 bases, with 12 bases between them. Germline V gives CDR1 LNHDA, CDR2 SQIVND (reference sequence). The DNA of the CDR3 is TGTGCCAGACCAGGTAGTACCGAGCAGTACTTC. Residues: CARPGSTEQYF.